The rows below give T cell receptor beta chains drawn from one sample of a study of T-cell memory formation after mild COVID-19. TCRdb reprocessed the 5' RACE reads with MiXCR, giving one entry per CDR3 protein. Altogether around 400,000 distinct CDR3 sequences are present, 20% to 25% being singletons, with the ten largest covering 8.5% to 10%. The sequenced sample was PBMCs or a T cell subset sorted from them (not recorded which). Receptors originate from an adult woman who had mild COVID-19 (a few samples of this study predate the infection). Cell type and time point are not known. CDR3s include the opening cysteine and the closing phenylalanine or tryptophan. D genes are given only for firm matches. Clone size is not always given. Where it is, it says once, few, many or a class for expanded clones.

CDR3aa: CASSPLDRVNEKLFF
CDR3nt: TGTGCCAGCTCACCTTTGGACAGGGTTAATGAAAAACTGTTTTTT
j_gene: TRBJ1-4
abundance: few
v_gene: TRBV18
d_gene: TRBD1

CDR3aa: CASNYRGGYTF
CDR3nt: TGTGCCAGCAATTACAGGGGTGGCTACACCTTC
j_gene: TRBJ1-2
abundance: NA
v_gene: TRBV12-3/TRBV12-4
d_gene: TRBD1

CDR3aa: CSSHIYRAYEQYF
CDR3nt: TGCAGTTCCCATATCTACAGAGCCTACGAGCAGTACTTC
j_gene: TRBJ2-7
abundance: NA
v_gene: TRBV20-1
d_gene: NA

CDR3aa: CSARDRVDRGRADTQYF
CDR3nt: TGCAGTGCTAGAGATCGTGTAGACAGGGGTAGGGCAGATACGCAGTATTTT
j_gene: TRBJ2-3
abundance: many
v_gene: TRBV20-1
d_gene: TRBD1

CDR3aa: CASSFRLAGGLGKNEQFF
CDR3nt: TGCGCCAGCAGCTTCCGACTAGCGGGGGGGCTGGGTAAGAATGAGCAGTTCTTC
j_gene: TRBJ2-1
abundance: NA
v_gene: TRBV5-1
d_gene: TRBD2

CDR3aa: CSGIKSGETQYF
CDR3nt: TGCAGCGGCATTAAGTCGGGAGAGACCCAGTACTTC
j_gene: TRBJ2-5
abundance: few
v_gene: TRBV29-1
d_gene: NA

CDR3aa: CASSYSGGGQYF
CDR3nt: TGTGCCAGCAGTTACTCGGGCGGGGGGCAGTACTTC
j_gene: TRBJ2-7
abundance: few
v_gene: TRBV6-5
d_gene: TRBD2

CDR3aa: CAWSVQGTEKREQYF
CDR3nt: TGTGCCTGGAGTGTACAGGGGACGGAAAAGCGGGAGCAGTACTTC
j_gene: TRBJ2-7
abundance: NA
v_gene: TRBV30
d_gene: TRBD1

CDR3aa: CASSHRGGYNEQFF
CDR3nt: TGCGCCAGCAGCCATCGGGGGGGCTACAATGAGCAGTTCTTC
j_gene: TRBJ2-1
abundance: NA
v_gene: TRBV4-1
d_gene: TRBD2

CDR3aa: CATSAVASYEQYF
CDR3nt: TGTGCCACCAGTGCCGTAGCTTCCTACGAGCAGTACTTC
j_gene: TRBJ2-7
abundance: few
v_gene: TRBV24-1
d_gene: NA

CDR3aa: CASMPMGSGRAATDTQYF
CDR3nt: TGTGCCAGTATGCCCATGGGGAGCGGGAGGGCCGCCACAGATACGCAGTATTTT
j_gene: TRBJ2-3
abundance: few
v_gene: TRBV19
d_gene: TRBD2

CDR3aa: CASSEAAGGPVEQYF
CDR3nt: TGTGCCAGCAGTGAAGCGGCGGGAGGGCCGGTAGAGCAGTACTTC
j_gene: TRBJ2-7
abundance: NA
v_gene: TRBV2
d_gene: TRBD2

CDR3aa: CSVVGTGEEQFF
CDR3nt: TGCAGCGTTGTTGGGACAGGGGAAGAGCAGTTCTTC
j_gene: TRBJ2-1
abundance: NA
v_gene: TRBV29-1
d_gene: TRBD1